This TCR beta chain was sequenced in a study of blood T cell repertoires in COVID-19. About the study: The United States, Italy and Spain provided the acute and convalescent COVID-19 samples. T cells, B-cell-depleted T cells, or PBMCs supplied cDNA or gDNA.

The germline CDR1 and CDR2 sequences are GTSNPN and SVGIG (reference sequence). The CDR3 is 16 amino acids. Trimming at V came to 3 bases and at J to 1 base, leaving 8 bases not matched to a gene. Seattle participants joined during active infection and were tracked over time. Source study methods: Nucleated cell counts were estimated from reference gene primer amplification. The table came from immunoSEQ multiplex PCR; TCRdb's copy has only in-frame clones and leaves some out. That table furnishes V, J and clone size, whereas the DNA furnished D and trimming. The sample has more than 200,000 clones; about 88% are singletons.

This chain connects TRBV30 to TRBJ2-5; 10 nucleotides agree with TRBD1. The sequence came from a woman aged 55-69 years with COVID-19, enrolled during active disease. The sequenced sample was peripheral blood. The chain's CDR3 is CAWSGAGQGIQETQYF. The CDR3 DNA reads as TGTGCCTGGAGCGGGGCGGGACAGGGGATCCAAGAGACCCAGTACTTC.